These T cell receptor beta chains were read from a single sample in a study of Graves' ophthalmopathy and Graves' hyperthyroidism. TCRdb called the multiplex PCR reads again in MiXCR, with one record for every CDR3 protein. The sample includes hundreds of thousands of distinct CDR3 sequences, under 50% of them seen just once. The sequencing sample was made of peripheral blood. These receptors were obtained from an adult man with Graves' ophthalmopathy. Both conserved end residues are part of each CDR3. The D gene is left open where the match is weak. Rows may omit the clone size; those that give it use once, few, many or a size class.

TRBV6-5	-	-	TRBJ2-7	TGTGCCAGCAGTTTTATAGGGATCACCTACGAGCAGTACTTC	CASSFIGITYEQYF
TRBV7-9	-	-	TRBJ1-2	TGTGCCAGGCGCAGCTTATCAGGCAGGGGCAACTATGGCTACACCTTC	CARRSLSGRGNYGYTF
TRBV24-1	-	-	TRBJ2-3	TGTGCCACCAGTGCGGTCACAGATACGCAGTATTTT	CATSAVTDTQYF
TRBV10-3	TRBD2	-	TRBJ2-7	TGTGCCATCACCGGGGGGACGGTGGATGAGCAGTACTTC	CAITGGTVDEQYF
TRBV29-1	-	-	TRBJ1-2	TGCAGCAGTGAAGCACAGGCCTATGGCTACACCTTC	CSSEAQAYGYTF
TRBV5-1	TRBD1	-	TRBJ2-5	TGCGCCAGCAGCTTGACAGGGGCTGGGGGTCACAAGACCCAGTACTTC	CASSLTGAGGHKTQYF
TRBV19	-	many	TRBJ1-1	TGTGCCAGTAGTAGGGGACCAGTCACTGAAGCTTTCTTT	CASSRGPVTEAFF
TRBV2	TRBD2	many	TRBJ2-7	TGTGCCAGCAGTGCCCGCCGTGCTAGCGGGAGCTCCTACGAGCAGTACTTC	CASSARRASGSSYEQYF
TRBV2	-	-	TRBJ2-7	TGTGCCAGCGGTGGTCCAAGTCAGCCCCAGCAGTACTTC	CASGGPSQPQQYF
TRBV10-2	-	many	TRBJ1-5	TGCGCCAGCAGACAGTATAGCAATCAGCCCCAGCATTTT	CASRQYSNQPQHF
TRBV29-1	TRBD2	-	TRBJ2-5	TGCAGCTCTGAGAGTGTGGGAGGGCAAGAGACCCAGTACTTC	CSSESVGGQETQYF
TRBV4-1	-	many	TRBJ1-2	TGCGCCAGCAGCCAAATTATGGGAGGCTACACCTTC	CASSQIMGGYTF
TRBV6-1	TRBD2	-	TRBJ2-2	TGTGCCAGCAGTTACCCGTTAGGGACTAGCGTGGGCGGGGAGCTGTTTTTT	CASSYPLGTSVGGELFF
TRBV19	-	few	TRBJ2-2	TGTGCCAGTAGTATAAGTCAGGGGCGAGGGACCGGGGAGCTGTTTTTT	CASSISQGRGTGELFF
TRBV7-2	TRBD2	-	TRBJ2-3	TGTGCCAGCAGCAAGGGACTAGCGGGAGGGCACGTAGATACGCAGTATTTT	CASSKGLAGGHVDTQYF
TRBV7-3	TRBD2	once	TRBJ2-3	TGTGCCAGCAGCCGAGGGCGGGGGGGCCCTAATACGCAGTATTTT	CASSRGRGGPNTQYF
TRBV4-2	TRBD1	few	TRBJ1-2	TGTGCCAGCAGCCAACCGGGGACAGGGAGTAACTATGGCTACACCTTC	CASSQPGTGSNYGYTF
TRBV10-3	-	many	TRBJ1-1	TGTGCCATCAGTGAGCCGGGGGAGGGGGTGAACACTGAAGCTTTCTTT	CAISEPGEGVNTEAFF
TRBV19	-	many	TRBJ1-1	TGTGCCAGTAGTATTAACGGGGGCACTGAAGCTTTCTTT	CASSINGGTEAFF
TRBV20-1	TRBD1	-	TRBJ1-1	TGCAGTGCCGGCACAGGGGGCAAGGTGAACACTGAAGCTTTCTTT	CSAGTGGKVNTEAFF
TRBV7-9	-	-	TRBJ2-3	TGTGCCAGCAGTCACCGGTGGGGCACAGATACGCAGTATTTT	CASSHRWGTDTQYF
TRBV10-3	-	-	TRBJ2-6	TGTGCCATCTGGGAGGGGGCCAACGTCCTGACTTTC	CAIWEGANVLTF
TRBV9	-	-	TRBJ2-7	TGTGCCAGCAGCGCTAGGGAAGGGGCCGCCTACGAGCAGTACTTC	CASSAREGAAYEQYF
TRBV19	-	many	TRBJ2-2	TGTGCCAGTAGTTCACCAACTAGAAGGGGCACCGGGGAGCTGTTTTTT	CASSSPTRRGTGELFF
TRBV10-3	-	-	TRBJ1-6	TGTGCCATCAGTGCCGGGGTTGGTTCACCCCTCCACTTT	CAISAGVGSPLHF
TRBV27	-	-	TRBJ1-1	TGTGCCAGCAGCCGAATGAACGGGAACACTGAAGCTTTCTTT	CASSRMNGNTEAFF
TRBV2	TRBD2	-	TRBJ2-5	TGTGCCAGCAGTGATGAGCGGGGGCAAGAGACCCAGTACTTC	CASSDERGQETQYF
TRBV12-3/TRBV12-4	TRBD2	-	TRBJ2-7	TGTGCCAGCAGCCCATTACTAGCGGGAGGCCACGAGCAGTACTTC	CASSPLLAGGHEQYF
TRBV6-6	-	-	TRBJ2-7	TGTGCCATCAGCAAGGACAGAACTTACGAGCAGTACTTC	CAISKDRTYEQYF
TRBV10-3	-	-	TRBJ1-2	TGTGCCATCAGTGAGGGAGGGGGGAGCTACACCTTC	CAISEGGGSYTF
TRBV25-1	-	-	TRBJ1-1	TGTGCCAGCGTCGGAAAGGGGCGATACACTGAAGCTTTCTTT	CASVGKGRYTEAFF
TRBV10-3	-	-	TRBJ1-5	TGTGCTAGCGTGGGGGGGAGCAATCAGCCCCAGCATTTT	CASVGGSNQPQHF
TRBV11-2	-	-	TRBJ1-5	TGTGCCAGCAGCTTGGTTCAGGGGATGGCATACAATCAGCCCCAGCATTTT	CASSLVQGMAYNQPQHF
TRBV7-6	-	many	TRBJ2-7	TGTGCCAGCAGCCTCGCCGGGACACATTCCTACGAGCAGTACTTC	CASSLAGTHSYEQYF
TRBV7-8	TRBD2	-	TRBJ2-2	TGTGCCAGCGGCCCAGCGGGAGTGTCCGGGGAGCTGTTTTTT	CASGPAGVSGELFF
TRBV4-2	-	many	TRBJ1-2	TGTGCCAGCAGCCTGGACGAGGATGGCTACACCTTC	CASSLDEDGYTF
TRBV10-3	-	-	TRBJ2-3	TGTGCCATCAGCAAGGACTACGGCACAGATACGCAGTATTTT	CAISKDYGTDTQYF
TRBV19	-	-	TRBJ1-5	TGTGCCTGGAGTCTACGAGGGGATCAGCCCCAGCATTTT	CAWSLRGDQPQHF
TRBV10-3	-	many	TRBJ1-2	TGTGCCAGCAGTTCTCGGACAGTCTACACCTTC	CASSSRTVYTF